Below, 26 T cell receptor beta chains from the same sample are listed, as sequenced in a study of CD8 T cells in Susac syndrome. Random hexamers served to reverse transcribe roughly 0.45 to 1 ug RNA. Via MiXCR, TCRdb re-called the immunoSEQ multiplex PCR reads, giving one row per CDR3 protein. The table lists fewer than 95,000 distinct CDR3 sequences, roughly 96% of them singletons. Specimen: CD8+ T cells from PBMCs. The receptors originated from a human donor with Susac syndrome.

The J gene is TRBJ2-5, the V gene TRBV29-1, with D maybe TRBD2 (6 bases). The CDR3 contains 14 residues. The V end was cut by 5 bases, the J end by 0 bases, with 13 bases between. Germline values: CDR1 SQVTM, CDR2 ANQGSEA. DNA for the CDR3: TGCAGCGTTCTTCCCCCTAGCGACCAAGAGACCCAGTACTTC. It yields the protein CSVLPPSDQETQYF.

This sequence joins TRBV7-9 and TRBJ2-5; maybe TRBD1 (5 bases). The CDR3 runs to 19 residues. V was pared by 0 bases and J by 3 bases, with 23 bases between. From germline, CDR1 is SEHNR and CDR2 FQNEAQ (reference sequence). The CDR3 protein is CASSLAGQGRRILEETQYF. As DNA, the CDR3 is TGTGCCAGCAGCTTAGCCGGCCAGGGAAGGAGAATTTTGGAAGAGACCCAGTACTTC.

This chain uses TRBV20-1 with TRBJ1-1; D is unclear. The CDR3 is 15 residues long. V lost 5 bases, J lost 1 base, and 17 bases lay in between. Germline loops: CDR1 DFQATT, CDR2 SNEGSKA (reference sequence). The DNA of the CDR3 is TGCAGTGCTCTTCACCCCTCGACGGGGAACACTGAAGCTTTCTTT. Translation gives CSALHPSTGNTEAFF.

The rearrangement uses TRBV11-2 and TRBJ1-1; a possible D gene is TRBD1 (5 bases). Trimming took off 0 bases at V and 0 bases at J, with 11 bases between the two ends. CDR3 length equals 16 residues. The V gene's germline CDR1 is SGHAT and CDR2 FQNNGV. The CDR3 sequence is CASSLDQGLMNTEAFF. The CDR3 bases are TGTGCCAGCAGCTTAGATCAGGGACTTATGAACACTGAAGCTTTCTTT.

The chain has TRBV28 and TRBJ2-7, with 8 positions matching TRBD1. CDR1 is MDHEN, CDR2 SYDVKM, per germline. The V segment lost 4 bases and the J segment 1 base; nucleotides outside the gene matches: 3. The CDR3 consists of 14 residues. Written as DNA, the CDR3 is TGTGCCAGCAGTTCGGGACAGGAGTCCTACGAGCAGTACTTC. This translates into CASSSGQESYEQYF.

The chain links TRBV14 to TRBJ1-2; D is ambiguous. Trimming left V 4 bases short and J 8 bases short, with 11 bases between. Germline V lookup: CDR1 SGHDN, CDR2 FVKESK. The CDR3 is 12 residues long. CDR3 DNA: TGTGCCAGCAGCCCCCAATTAGGGGGCTACACCTTC. Translation gives CASSPQLGGYTF. Drawing the rest from reference TRBV14 and TRBJ1-2, the complete variable domain is EAGVTQFPSHSVIEKGQTVTLRCDPISGHDNLYWYRRVMGKEIKFLLHFVKESKQDESGMPNNRFLAERTGGTYSTLKVQPAELEDSGVYFCASSPQLGGYTFGSGTRLTVV.

V and J are TRBV27 and TRBJ2-7, with D unresolved. The CDR3 sequence is 13 residues long. The germline gives CDR1 MNHEY, CDR2 SMNVEV (reference sequence). V was shortened by 5 bases and J by 1 base, with 9 bases between the two germline ends. CDR3 loop: CASSAWASYEQYF. CDR3 in DNA: TGTGCCAGCAGTGCCTGGGCATCCTACGAGCAGTACTTC.

This chain links TRBV14 with TRBJ1-2; weak D call: TRBD1 (6 bases). The V and J ends lost 1 base and 7 bases respectively, with 13 bases between them. The CDR3 runs 14 residues. Germline V gene sequence: CDR1 SGHDN, CDR2 FVKESK. The DNA for the CDR3 is TGTGCCAGCAGCCAAGTTCGGCAGGGGACTGGCTACACCTTC. This sequence encodes CASSQVRQGTGYTF. Looking up the rest from reference TRBV14 and TRBJ1-2 gives the full variable domain: EAGVTQFPSHSVIEKGQTVTLRCDPISGHDNLYWYRRVMGKEIKFLLHFVKESKQDESGMPNNRFLAERTGGTYSTLKVQPAELEDSGVYFCASSQVRQGTGYTFGSGTRLTVV.

The V gene is TRBV30, the J gene TRBJ2-7, with D perhaps matching TRBD1 or TRBD2 (5 bases each). Germline values: CDR1 GTSNPN, CDR2 SVGIG (reference sequence). Between the trimmed V and J ends, which lost 1 base and 7 bases, there was a span of 11 bases. The CDR3 runs 12 residues. As DNA, the CDR3 is TGTGCCTGGAGTGAGGGACCCCAGGAGCAGTACTTC. Translating it yields CAWSEGPQEQYF.

The chain employs TRBV3-1 and TRBJ2-7; D may correspond to TRBD1 or TRBD2 (5 bases each). The CDR3 covers 14 residues. CDR1 LGHDT and CDR2 YNNKEL come from the germline V gene (reference sequence). V lost 3 bases and J 0 bases, leaving 9 bases between the germline ends. The CDR3 DNA is TGTGCCAGCAGCCAGGGGACCTACTCCTACGAGCAGTACTTC. Protein: CASSQGTYSYEQYF.

The rearrangement uses TRBV5-8 and TRBJ2-2; D is ambiguous. Germline CDR1 reads SGHTS; CDR2 reads YDEGEE. The ends were cut back, 3 bases at V and 2 bases at J, with 11 bases in the middle. The CDR3 consists of 15 residues. CDR3 residues: CASSSAGINTGELFF. The DNA of the CDR3 is TGTGCCAGCAGCTCGGCAGGTATCAACACCGGGGAGCTGTTTTTT.

CDR3 DNA sequence: TGTGCCAGCAGCTTGACTAGCGGGGGCGCACAAGAGACCCAGTACTTC. Its protein product is CASSLTSGGAQETQYF. The gene calls are TRBV13 and TRBJ2-5; 12 bases fit TRBD2. The CDR3 length is 16 residues. The V segment lost 3 bases and the J segment 2 bases; nucleotides outside the gene matches: 4. CDR1 is PRHDT, CDR2 FYEKMQ, per germline (reference sequence).

This chain joins TRBV18 and TRBJ1-1; D ambiguous. V lost 3 bases to trimming and J lost 3 bases, with 14 bases between them. CDR3 length equals 15 residues. CDR1 is KGHSH and CDR2 is LQKENI in the germline V gene. The CDR3 sequence: CASSPAPGRDTEAFF. DNA for the CDR3: TGTGCCAGCTCACCGGCGCCTGGGCGGGACACTGAAGCTTTCTTT.

V and J are TRBV7-3 and TRBJ2-3, with 8 bases matching TRBD2. There are 16 residues in the CDR3. The J segment lost 5 bases and the V segment lost 4 bases, leaving 11 bases of the junction unmatched. CDR1 is SGHTA and CDR2 is FQGTGA in the germline V gene. The CDR3 is CASSSTLAGGGDTQYF. The CDR3 DNA reads TGTGCCAGCAGCTCCACCCTAGCGGGTGGGGGAGATACGCAGTATTTT.

The rearrangement links TRBV11-2 to TRBJ1-5; possibly TRBD1 for D (5 bases). The CDR3 is made up of 14 amino acids. Germline loops: CDR1 SGHAT, CDR2 FQNNGV. V was trimmed by 4 bases and J by 1 base, leaving 8 bases between them. The CDR3 nucleotides are TGTGCCAGCAGCTCCCCAGGGAGCAATCAGCCCCAGCATTTT. Its translation is CASSSPGSNQPQHF.

J is TRBJ2-3 and V is TRBV29-1; TRBD1 agrees at 8 bases. CDR3 length equals 14 residues. Looked up from germline, CDR1 is SQVTM and CDR2 is ANQGSEA. J lost 4 bases, V lost 4 bases, and 7 bases had no gene match. The CDR3 DNA reads as TGCAGCGTTGCATTCCAGGGGGCGGCAGATACGCAGTATTTT. Protein sequence: CSVAFQGAADTQYF.

This clonotype was seen a single time. The chain has TRBV5-1 and TRBJ2-2, with D perhaps TRBD2 (6 bases). The CDR3 consists of 14 residues. Trimming left V 7 bases short and J 1 base short, with 11 bases between. Per the germline V gene, CDR1 is SGHRS and CDR2 is YFSETQ. CDR3 amino acids: CASLGGMNTGELFF. CDR3 sequence (DNA): TGCGCCAGCCTTGGGGGGATGAACACCGGGGAGCTGTTTTTT.

The J gene is TRBJ2-3, the V gene TRBV6-5; D ambiguous. The length of the CDR3 is 14 residues. Trimming removed 2 bases at V and 0 bases at J, with 6 bases between. Germline CDR1 is MNHEY and CDR2 is SVGAGI. The CDR3 protein is CASSYRSSTDTQYF. The CDR3 bases are TGTGCCAGCAGTTACCGATCGAGCACAGATACGCAGTATTTT.

V gene TRBV30 combines with J gene TRBJ2-7; D is possibly TRBD2 (6 bases). CDR3 length equals 14 residues. CDR1 is GTSNPN, CDR2 SVGIG, per germline (reference sequence). The germline V and J ends were trimmed by 4 bases and 0 bases, with 13 bases remaining between them. The CDR3 reads CAWMDQGLSYEQYF. In DNA, the CDR3 is TGTGCCTGGATGGACCAGGGACTCTCCTACGAGCAGTACTTC. Together with reference TRBV30 and TRBJ2-7, the CDR3 gives the full variable domain: SQTIHQWPATLVQPVGSPLSLECTVEGTSNPNLYWYRQAAGRGLQLLFYSVGIGQISSEVPQNLSASRPQDRQFILSSKKLLLSDSGFYLCAWMDQGLSYEQYFGPGTRLTVT.

The chain recombines TRBV2 with TRBJ1-2; no reliable D call. The CDR3 is 13 amino acids. Trimming removed 5 bases from V and 8 bases from J, with 15 bases in between. CDR1 and CDR2 from the germline V gene are SNHLY and FYNNEI. CDR3: CASSMTGGIGYTF. CDR3 DNA: TGTGCCAGCAGTATGACTGGTGGGATCGGCTACACCTTC.

This clonotype was picked up one time. CDR3 in amino acids: CASWTRLSNQPQHF. The CDR3 DNA reads TGTGCCAGCTGGACACGGCTTAGCAATCAGCCCCAGCATTTT. The V call is TRBV28, the J call TRBJ1-5, with D possibly being TRBD1 (5 bases). The CDR3 runs 14 residues. CDR1 is MDHEN, CDR2 SYDVKM, per germline. V shed 8 bases and J shed 0 bases, with 11 bases lying between them. The full variable domain, rest sourced from reference TRBV28 and TRBJ1-5, is DVKVTQSSRYLVKRTGEKVFLECVQDMDHENMFWYRQDPGLGLRLIYFSYDVKMKEKGDIPEGYSVSREKKERFSLILESASTNQTSMYLCASWTRLSNQPQHFGDGTRLSIL.

This clonotype is a singleton in its sample. The genes are TRBV5-8 and TRBJ2-1, with TRBD2 matching over 11 bases. CDR3 length equals 14 residues. The V segment lost 6 bases and the J segment 10 bases; nucleotides outside the gene matches: 9. In germline, CDR1 is SGHTS, CDR2 YDEGEE. CDR3 in amino acids: CASTFSGGAMEQFF. The CDR3, as DNA: TGTGCCAGCACCTTTAGCGGGGGGGCTATGGAGCAGTTCTTC.

The chain links TRBV28 to TRBJ2-1, with 7 bases lining up with TRBD2. Germline values: CDR1 MDHEN, CDR2 SYDVKM. Germline trimming cut 6 bases from V and 6 bases from J; bases unmatched to any gene: 5. The CDR3 covers 13 residues. The CDR3 sequence is CASRETSINEQFF. The DNA of the CDR3 is TGTGCCAGCAGGGAGACTAGCATCAATGAGCAGTTCTTC.

The V and J genes are TRBV3-1 and TRBJ2-5, with a weak D call TRBD1 (5 bases). V lost 3 bases to trimming and J lost 2 bases, with 16 bases between them. This CDR3 comprises 16 residues. The germline CDR1 and CDR2 sequences are LGHDT and YNNKEL (reference sequence). CDR3 nucleotide sequence: TGTGCCAGCAGCCACCCAACGTGGGGCAGTCAAGAGACCCAGTACTTC. As protein: CASSHPTWGSQETQYF.

This clonotype has just a few counts. V is TRBV18 and J is TRBJ1-1; TRBD1 aligns across 8 bases. The J segment lost 4 bases and the V segment lost 3 bases, leaving 10 bases of the junction unmatched. Germline lookup yields CDR1 KGHSH and CDR2 LQKENI. The CDR3 extends over 16 amino acids. CDR3 sequence (DNA): TGTGCCAGCTCACCGCCTATTCAGGGGGCAGGCACTGAAGCTTTCTTT. The encoded protein is CASSPPIQGAGTEAFF.

This chain links TRBV20-1 with TRBJ2-1, with TRBD2 as a possible D gene (6 bases). Per germline, CDR1 DFQATT and CDR2 SNEGSKA (reference sequence). The CDR3 has 16 amino acids. Trimming took off 5 bases at V and 7 bases at J, with 24 bases between the two ends. CDR3: CSAYSGGGDIKNEQFF. As DNA, the CDR3 is TGCAGTGCTTATTCCGGAGGCGGGGATATTAAAAATGAGCAGTTCTTC.